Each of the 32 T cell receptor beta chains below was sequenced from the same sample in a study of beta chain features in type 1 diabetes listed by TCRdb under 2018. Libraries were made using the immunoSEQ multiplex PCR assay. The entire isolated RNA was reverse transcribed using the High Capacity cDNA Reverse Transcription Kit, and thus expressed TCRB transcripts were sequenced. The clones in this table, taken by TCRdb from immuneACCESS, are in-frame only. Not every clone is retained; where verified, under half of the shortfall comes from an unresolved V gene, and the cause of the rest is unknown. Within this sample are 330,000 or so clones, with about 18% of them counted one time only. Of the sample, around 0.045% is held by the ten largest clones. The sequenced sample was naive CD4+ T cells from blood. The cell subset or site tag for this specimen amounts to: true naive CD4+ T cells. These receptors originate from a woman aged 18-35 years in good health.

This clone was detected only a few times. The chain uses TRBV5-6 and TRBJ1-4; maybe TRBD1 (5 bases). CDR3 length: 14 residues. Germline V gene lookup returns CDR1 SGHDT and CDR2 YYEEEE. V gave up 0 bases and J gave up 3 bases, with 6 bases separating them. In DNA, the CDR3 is TGTGCCAGCAGCTTGGCGGGGGCTAATGAAAAACTGTTTTTT. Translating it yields CASSLAGANEKLFF.

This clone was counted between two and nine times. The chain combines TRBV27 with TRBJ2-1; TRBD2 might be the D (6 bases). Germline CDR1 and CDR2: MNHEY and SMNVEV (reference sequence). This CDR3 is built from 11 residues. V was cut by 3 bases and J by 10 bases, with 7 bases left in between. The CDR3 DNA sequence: TGTGCCAGCAGTTTGGAGGGGGAGCAGTTCTTC. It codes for CASSLEGEQFF.

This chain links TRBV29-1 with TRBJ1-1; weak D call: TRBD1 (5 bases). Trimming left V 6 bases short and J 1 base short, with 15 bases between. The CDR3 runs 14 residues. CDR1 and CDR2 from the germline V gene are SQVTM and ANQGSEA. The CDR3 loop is CSVQAILRNTEAFF. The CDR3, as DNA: TGCAGCGTACAGGCGATTCTTAGGAACACTGAAGCTTTCTTT.

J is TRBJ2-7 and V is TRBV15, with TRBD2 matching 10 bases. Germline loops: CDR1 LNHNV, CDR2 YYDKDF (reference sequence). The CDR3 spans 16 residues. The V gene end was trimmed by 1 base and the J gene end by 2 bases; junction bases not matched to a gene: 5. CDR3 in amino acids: CATSRGATSGTYEQYF. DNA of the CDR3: TGTGCCACCAGCAGAGGGGCAACTAGCGGGACCTACGAGCAGTACTTC.

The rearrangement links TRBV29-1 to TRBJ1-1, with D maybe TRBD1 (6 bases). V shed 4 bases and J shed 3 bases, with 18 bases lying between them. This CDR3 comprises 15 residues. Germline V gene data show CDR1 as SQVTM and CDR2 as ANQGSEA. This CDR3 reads CSVARSGEGDTEAFF. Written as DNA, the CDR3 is TGCAGCGTTGCTCGTTCAGGGGAGGGGGACACTGAAGCTTTCTTT.

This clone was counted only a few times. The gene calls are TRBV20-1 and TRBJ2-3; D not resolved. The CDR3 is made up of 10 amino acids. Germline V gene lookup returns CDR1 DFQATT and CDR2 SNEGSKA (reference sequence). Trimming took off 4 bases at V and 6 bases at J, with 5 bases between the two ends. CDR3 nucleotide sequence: TGCAGTGCTAACTACGATACGCAGTATTTT. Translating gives CSANYDTQYF.

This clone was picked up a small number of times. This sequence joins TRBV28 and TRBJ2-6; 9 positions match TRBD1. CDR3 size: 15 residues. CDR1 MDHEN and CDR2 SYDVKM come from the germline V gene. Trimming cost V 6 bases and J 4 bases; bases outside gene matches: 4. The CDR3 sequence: CASRGDRAGANVLTF. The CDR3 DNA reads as TGTGCCAGCAGGGGGGACAGGGCGGGGGCCAACGTCCTGACTTTC.

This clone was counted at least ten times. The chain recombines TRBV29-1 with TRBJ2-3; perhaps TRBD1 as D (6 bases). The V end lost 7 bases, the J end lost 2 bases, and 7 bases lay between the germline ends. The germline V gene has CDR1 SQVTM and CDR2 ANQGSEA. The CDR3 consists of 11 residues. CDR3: CSGTVTDTQYF. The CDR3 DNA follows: TGCAGCGGGACAGTCACAGATACGCAGTATTTT.

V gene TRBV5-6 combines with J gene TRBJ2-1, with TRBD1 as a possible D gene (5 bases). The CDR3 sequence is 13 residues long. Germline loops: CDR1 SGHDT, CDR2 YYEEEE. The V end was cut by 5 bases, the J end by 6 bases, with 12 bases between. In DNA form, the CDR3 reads TGTGCCAGCAGTAAAGGGGAAGGCAATGAGCAGTTCTTC. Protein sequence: CASSKGEGNEQFF.

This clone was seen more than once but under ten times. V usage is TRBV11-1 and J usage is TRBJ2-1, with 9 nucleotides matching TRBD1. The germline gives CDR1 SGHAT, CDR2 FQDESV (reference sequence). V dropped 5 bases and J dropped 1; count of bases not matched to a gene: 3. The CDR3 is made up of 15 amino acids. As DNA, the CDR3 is TGTGCCAGCAGCGCCGACAGGGGGTCCTACAATGAGCAGTTCTTC. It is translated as CASSADRGSYNEQFF. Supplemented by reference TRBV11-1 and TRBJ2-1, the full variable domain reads EAEVAQSPRYKITEKSQAVAFWCDPISGHATLYWYRQILGQGPELLVQFQDESVVDDSQLPKDRFSAERLKGVDSTLKIQPAELGDSAMYLCASSADRGSYNEQFFGPGTRLTVL.

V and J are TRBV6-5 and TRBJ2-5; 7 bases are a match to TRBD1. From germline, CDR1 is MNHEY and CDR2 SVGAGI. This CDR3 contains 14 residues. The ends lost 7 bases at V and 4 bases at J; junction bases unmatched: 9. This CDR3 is CASTQTPGGETQYF. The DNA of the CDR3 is TGTGCCAGCACCCAGACGCCAGGGGGAGAGACCCAGTACTTC.

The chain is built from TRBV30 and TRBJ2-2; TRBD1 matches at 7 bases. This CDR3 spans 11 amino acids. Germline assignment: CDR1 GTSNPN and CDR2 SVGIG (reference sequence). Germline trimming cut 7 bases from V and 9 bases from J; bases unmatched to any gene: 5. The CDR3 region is CASTGERELFF. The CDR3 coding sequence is TGTGCCTCCACAGGGGAGAGGGAGCTGTTTTTT.

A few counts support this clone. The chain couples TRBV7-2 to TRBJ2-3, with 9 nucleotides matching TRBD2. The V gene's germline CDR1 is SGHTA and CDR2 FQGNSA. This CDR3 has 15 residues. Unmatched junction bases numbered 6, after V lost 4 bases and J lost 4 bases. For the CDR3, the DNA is TGTGCCAGCAGCTCGGGACTAGCCGGTTCAGATACGCAGTATTTT. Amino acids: CASSSGLAGSDTQYF.

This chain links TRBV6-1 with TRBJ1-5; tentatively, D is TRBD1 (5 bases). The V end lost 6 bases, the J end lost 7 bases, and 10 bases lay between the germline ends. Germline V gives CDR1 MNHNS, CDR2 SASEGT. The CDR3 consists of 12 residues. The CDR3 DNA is TGTGCCAGCAGCAGGGCCGGACAGCCCCAGCATTTT. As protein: CASSRAGQPQHF.

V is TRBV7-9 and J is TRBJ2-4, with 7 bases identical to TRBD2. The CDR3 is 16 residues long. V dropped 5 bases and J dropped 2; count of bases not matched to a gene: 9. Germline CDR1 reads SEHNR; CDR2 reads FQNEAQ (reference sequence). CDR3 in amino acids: CASSPGLAATKNIQYF. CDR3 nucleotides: TGTGCCAGCAGCCCAGGTCTAGCGGCAACCAAAAACATTCAGTACTTC.

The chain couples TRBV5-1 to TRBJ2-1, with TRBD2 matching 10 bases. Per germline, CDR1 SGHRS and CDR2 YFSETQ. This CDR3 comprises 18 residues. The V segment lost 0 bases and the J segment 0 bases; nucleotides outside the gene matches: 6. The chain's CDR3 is CASSLVVSGRHSYNEQFF. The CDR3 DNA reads TGCGCCAGCAGCTTGGTGGTTAGCGGGAGGCACTCCTACAATGAGCAGTTCTTC.

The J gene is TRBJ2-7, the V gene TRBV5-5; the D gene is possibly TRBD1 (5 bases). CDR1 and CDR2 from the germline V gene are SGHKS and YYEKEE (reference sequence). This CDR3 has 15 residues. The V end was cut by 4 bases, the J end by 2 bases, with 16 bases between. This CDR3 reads CASSPSAGMAYEQYF. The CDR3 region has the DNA TGTGCCAGCAGCCCGAGTGCAGGGATGGCCTACGAGCAGTACTTC.

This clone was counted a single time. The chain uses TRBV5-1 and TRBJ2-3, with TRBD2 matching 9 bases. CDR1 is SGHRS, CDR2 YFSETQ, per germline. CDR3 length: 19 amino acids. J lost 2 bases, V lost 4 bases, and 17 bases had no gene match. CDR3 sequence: CASSNRGGSGSQVTDTQYF. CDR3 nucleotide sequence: TGCGCCAGCAGCAATCGGGGAGGTAGCGGGAGTCAAGTCACAGATACGCAGTATTTT.

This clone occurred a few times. CDR3 residues: CSVAGQWDTEAFF. The DNA of the CDR3 is TGCAGCGTTGCGGGACAGTGGGACACTGAAGCTTTCTTT. The rearrangement uses TRBV29-1 and TRBJ1-1; 7 bases fit TRBD1. The CDR3 runs 13 residues. Germline CDR1 reads SQVTM; CDR2 reads ANQGSEA. Trimming cost V 4 bases and J 3 bases; bases outside gene matches: 5. Drawing the rest from reference TRBV29-1 and TRBJ1-1, the complete variable domain is SAVISQKPSRDICQRGTSLTIQCQVDSQVTMMFWYRQQPGQSLTLIATANQGSEATYESGFVIDKFPISRPNLTFSTLTVSNMSPEDSSIYLCSVAGQWDTEAFFGQGTRLTVV.

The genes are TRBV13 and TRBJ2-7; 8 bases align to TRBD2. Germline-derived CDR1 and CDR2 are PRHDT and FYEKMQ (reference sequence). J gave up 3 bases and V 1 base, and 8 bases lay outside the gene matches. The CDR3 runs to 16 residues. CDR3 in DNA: TGTGCCAGCAGCTTAGTCGGAAGCGGGAGATACTACGAGCAGTACTTC. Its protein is CASSLVGSGRYYEQYF.

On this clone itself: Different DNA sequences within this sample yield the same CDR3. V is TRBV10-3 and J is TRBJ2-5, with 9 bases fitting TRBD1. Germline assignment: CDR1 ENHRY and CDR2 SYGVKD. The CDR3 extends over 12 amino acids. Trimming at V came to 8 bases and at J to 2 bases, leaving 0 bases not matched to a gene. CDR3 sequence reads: CAIGQGQETQYF. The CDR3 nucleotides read TGTGCCATCGGACAGGGGCAAGAGACCCAGTACTTC.

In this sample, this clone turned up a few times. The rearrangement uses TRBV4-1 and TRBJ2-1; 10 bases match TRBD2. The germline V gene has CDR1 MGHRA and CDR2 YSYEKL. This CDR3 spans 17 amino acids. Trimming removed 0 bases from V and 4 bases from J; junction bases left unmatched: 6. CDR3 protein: CASSQDTQTSGYNEQFF. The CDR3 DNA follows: TGCGCCAGCAGCCAAGATACCCAGACTAGCGGGTACAATGAGCAGTTCTTC.

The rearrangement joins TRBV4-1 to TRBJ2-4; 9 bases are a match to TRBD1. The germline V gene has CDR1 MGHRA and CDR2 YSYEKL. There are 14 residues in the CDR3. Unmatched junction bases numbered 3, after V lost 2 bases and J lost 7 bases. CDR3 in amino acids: CASSQTGGRNIQYF. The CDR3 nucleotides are TGCGCCAGCAGCCAAACAGGGGGCAGGAACATTCAGTACTTC.

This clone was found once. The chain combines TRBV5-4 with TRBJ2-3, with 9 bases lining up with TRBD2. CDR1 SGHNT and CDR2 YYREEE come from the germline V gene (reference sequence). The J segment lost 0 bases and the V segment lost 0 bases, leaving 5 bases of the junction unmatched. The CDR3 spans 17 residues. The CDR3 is CASSLEIAGASTDTQYF. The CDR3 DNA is TGTGCCAGCAGCTTGGAGATAGCGGGGGCTAGCACAGATACGCAGTATTTT.

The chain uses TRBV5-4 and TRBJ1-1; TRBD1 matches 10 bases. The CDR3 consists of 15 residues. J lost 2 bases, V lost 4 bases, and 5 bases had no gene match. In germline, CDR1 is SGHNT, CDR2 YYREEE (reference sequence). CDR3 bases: TGTGCCAGCAGCAAAGGGACAGGGGACAACACTGAAGCTTTCTTT. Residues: CASSKGTGDNTEAFF.

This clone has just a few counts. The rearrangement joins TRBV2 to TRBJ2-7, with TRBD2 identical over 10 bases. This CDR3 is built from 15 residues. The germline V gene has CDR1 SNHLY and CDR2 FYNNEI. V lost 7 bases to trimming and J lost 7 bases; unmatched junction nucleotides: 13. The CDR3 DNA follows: TGTGCCAGCACCAGCTCAGCGGGGGGGATGACTGAGCAGTACTTC. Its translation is CASTSSAGGMTEQYF.

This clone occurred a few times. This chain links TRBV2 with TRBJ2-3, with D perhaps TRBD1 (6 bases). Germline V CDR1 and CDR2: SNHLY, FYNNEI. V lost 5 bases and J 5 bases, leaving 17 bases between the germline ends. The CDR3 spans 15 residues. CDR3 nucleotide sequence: TGTGCCAGCAGTCTTGAGGCTCAGGGGCTAGATACGCAGTATTTT. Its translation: CASSLEAQGLDTQYF. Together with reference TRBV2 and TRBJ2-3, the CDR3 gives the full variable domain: EPEVTQTPSHQVTQMGQEVILRCVPISNHLYFYWYRQILGQKVEFLVSFYNNEISEKSEIFDDQFSVERPDGSNFTLKIRSTKLEDSAMYFCASSLEAQGLDTQYFGPGTRLTVL.

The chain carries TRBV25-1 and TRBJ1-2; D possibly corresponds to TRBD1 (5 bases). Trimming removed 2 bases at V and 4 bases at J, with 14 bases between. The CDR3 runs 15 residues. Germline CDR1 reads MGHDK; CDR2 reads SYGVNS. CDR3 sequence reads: CASSELTGDFYGYTF. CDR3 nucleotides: TGTGCCAGCAGTGAACTGACGGGGGACTTCTATGGCTACACCTTC.

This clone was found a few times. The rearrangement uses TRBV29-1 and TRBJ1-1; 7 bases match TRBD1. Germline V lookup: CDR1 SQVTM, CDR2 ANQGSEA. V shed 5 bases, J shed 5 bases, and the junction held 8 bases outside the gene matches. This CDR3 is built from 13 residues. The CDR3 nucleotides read TGCAGCGTTCGACAGGGTGCGATGACTGAAGCTTTCTTT. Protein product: CSVRQGAMTEAFF.

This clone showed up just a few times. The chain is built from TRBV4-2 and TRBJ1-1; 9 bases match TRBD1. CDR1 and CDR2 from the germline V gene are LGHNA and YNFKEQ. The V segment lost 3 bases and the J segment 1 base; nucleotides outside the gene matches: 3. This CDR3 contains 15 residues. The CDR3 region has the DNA TGTGCCAGCAGCCACGGACAGGGGAGGAACACTGAAGCTTTCTTT. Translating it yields CASSHGQGRNTEAFF.

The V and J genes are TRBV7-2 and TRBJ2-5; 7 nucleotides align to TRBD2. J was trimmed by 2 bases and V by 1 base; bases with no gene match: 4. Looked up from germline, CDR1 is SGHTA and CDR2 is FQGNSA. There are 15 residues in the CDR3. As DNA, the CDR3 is TGTGCCAGCAGCTTAGGGCTAGCGGCTCAAGAGACCCAGTACTTC. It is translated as CASSLGLAAQETQYF.

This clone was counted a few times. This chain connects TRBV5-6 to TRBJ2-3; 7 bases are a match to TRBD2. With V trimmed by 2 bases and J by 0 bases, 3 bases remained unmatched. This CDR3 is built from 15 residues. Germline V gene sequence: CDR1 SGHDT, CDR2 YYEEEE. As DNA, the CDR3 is TGTGCCAGCAGCTTTTGGGGGGGAAGCACAGATACGCAGTATTTT. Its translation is CASSFWGGSTDTQYF.